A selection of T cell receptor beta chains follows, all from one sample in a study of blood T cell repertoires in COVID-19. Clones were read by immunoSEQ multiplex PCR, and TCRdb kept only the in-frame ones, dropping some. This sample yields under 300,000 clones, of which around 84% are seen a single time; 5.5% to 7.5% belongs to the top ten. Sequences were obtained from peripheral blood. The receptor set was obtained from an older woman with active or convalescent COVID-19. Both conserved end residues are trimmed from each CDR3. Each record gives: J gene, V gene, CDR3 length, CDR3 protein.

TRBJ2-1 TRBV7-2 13 ASSSGQGPVDEQF
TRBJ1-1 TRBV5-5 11 ASSSDTAAEAF
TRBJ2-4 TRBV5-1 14 ASSSGQGGSKNIQY
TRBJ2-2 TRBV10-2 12 ASREQGSTGELF
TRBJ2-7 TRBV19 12 ASSIAGSAVEQY
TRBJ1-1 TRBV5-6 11 ASWDTLNTEAF
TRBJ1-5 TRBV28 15 ASRDWDLGGGNQPQH
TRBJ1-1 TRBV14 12 ASSPDSAVTEAF
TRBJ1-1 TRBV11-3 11 ASSRTTFTEAF
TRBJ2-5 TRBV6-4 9 ASSYRGTSY
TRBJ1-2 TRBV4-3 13 ASSQYRQGNYGYT
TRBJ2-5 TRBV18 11 ASSLVQQETQY
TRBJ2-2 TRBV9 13 ASSPGGRITGELF
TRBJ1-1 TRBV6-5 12 ASSSGTGGQEAF
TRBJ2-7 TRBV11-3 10 ASSLGGHEQY
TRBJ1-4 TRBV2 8 AVRDEKLF
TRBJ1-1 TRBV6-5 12 ASSIRGGNTEAF
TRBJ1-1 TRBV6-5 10 ASSRTGAEAF
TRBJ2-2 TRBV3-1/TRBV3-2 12 ASSFAGGTGELF
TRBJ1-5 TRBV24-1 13 ATSDRGAWGQPQH
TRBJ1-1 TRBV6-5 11 ASSRQGNTEAF
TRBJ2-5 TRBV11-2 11 ASSLGLSETQY
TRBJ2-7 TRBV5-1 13 ASSLGSGGPYEQY
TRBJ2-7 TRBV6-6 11 ASSYRGTYEQY
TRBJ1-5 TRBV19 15 ASSVNLGTASNQPQH
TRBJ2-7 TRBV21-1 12 ASIWAASSYEQY
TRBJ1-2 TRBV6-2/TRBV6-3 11 ASSYTQGNGYT
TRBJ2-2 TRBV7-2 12 ASSQVLNTGELF
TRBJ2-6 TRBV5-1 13 ASRQTDSGANVLT
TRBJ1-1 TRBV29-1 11 SVGTGLNTEAF
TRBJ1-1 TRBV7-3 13 ASSLGTGRGTEAF
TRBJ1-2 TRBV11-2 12 ASIRTGMNYGYT
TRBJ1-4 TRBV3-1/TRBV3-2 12 ASSQGTRNEKLF
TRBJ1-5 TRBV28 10 ASGGSGETRH
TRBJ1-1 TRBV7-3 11 ASSSHMNTEAF
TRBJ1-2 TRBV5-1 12 ASSLDDRGIIYT
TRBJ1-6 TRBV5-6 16 ASSFNPRGQGYNSPLH
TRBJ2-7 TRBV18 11 ASSPPGSHEQY
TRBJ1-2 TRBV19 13 ASSIAPTGSYGYT
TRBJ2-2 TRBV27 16 ASSQGLAGGLNTGELF
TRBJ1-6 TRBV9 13 ASSVVDEGNSPLH
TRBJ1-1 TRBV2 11 ASKGLRGTEAF
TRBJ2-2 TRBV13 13 ASSPGGLHAGELF
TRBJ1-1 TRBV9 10 ASSVGSGRAF
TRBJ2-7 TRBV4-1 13 ASSHPPTGVAEQY
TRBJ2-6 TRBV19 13 ASTTQGAGANVLT
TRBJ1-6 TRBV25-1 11 ASSEIASSPLH
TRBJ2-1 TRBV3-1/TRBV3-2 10 ASSRIGGEQF
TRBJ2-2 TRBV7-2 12 ASSLKQGTGELF
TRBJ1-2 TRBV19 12 ASSMFGTGYGYT
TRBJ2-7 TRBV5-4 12 ASSSELNHYEQY